The 29 T cell receptor beta chains in this list originate from one sample, sequenced in a study of cytomegalovirus exposure and HLA in healthy donors (dated by TCRdb to 2016 to 2017). Libraries were made using the immunoSEQ multiplex PCR assay. A mixture of 60 forward primers for TCR Vbeta segments and 13 reverse primers for TCR Jbeta segments was used in the multiplex PCR. TCRdb holds this immuneACCESS table with in-frame rearrangements only. Some clones are missing; in checked studies, unresolved V genes explain under half, and the rest has no known cause. Present in this sample are about 170,000 clones, about 85% of which were seen just once. Roughly 2.2% of the sample is taken by the ten largest. Specimen: PBMCs. All receptors derive from a man aged 18 to 30 in good health and CMV-seropositive.

CDR3 region: CASSPGTQTYEQYF. The CDR3 nucleotides are TGTGCCAGCAGCCCCGGGACTCAGACCTACGAGCAGTACTTC. V is TRBV7-2 and J is TRBJ2-7; possible D gene TRBD2, 6 bases. Per the germline V gene, CDR1 is SGHTA and CDR2 is FQGNSA. This CDR3 is 14 amino acids long. Trimming took off 5 bases at V and 2 bases at J, with 13 bases between the two ends.

This clone was seen a handful of times. The chain couples TRBV6-6 to TRBJ1-4, with 9 bases matching TRBD1. CDR1 and CDR2 from the germline V gene are MNHNY and SVGAGI (reference sequence). CDR3 length: 15 amino acids. V shed 6 bases, J shed 6 bases, and the junction held 8 bases outside the gene matches. In DNA form, the CDR3 reads TGTGCCAGCAGCCCTTCCGGGACAGGGCATGAAAAACTGTTTTTT. As protein: CASSPSGTGHEKLFF.

The count of this clone is one. J is TRBJ1-5 and V is TRBV7-8; D gene uncertain. The CDR3 extends over 17 amino acids. Germline lookup yields CDR1 SGHVS and CDR2 FQNEAQ. The V end lost 5 bases, the J end lost 0 bases, and 17 bases lay between the germline ends. This CDR3 is CASSRLVQRDSNQPQHF. The DNA of the CDR3 is TGTGCCAGCAGCCGTCTCGTACAACGGGATAGCAATCAGCCCCAGCATTTT.

This chain joins TRBV7-9 and TRBJ1-4; D is uncertain. The CDR3 consists of 14 residues. Trimming pared 3 bases from V and 3 bases from J, leaving 8 bases between. Germline V gives CDR1 SEHNR, CDR2 FQNEAQ (reference sequence). CDR3 in amino acids: CASSFQQSNEKLFF. CDR3 coding DNA: TGTGCCAGCAGCTTTCAACAGTCTAATGAAAAACTGTTTTTT.

The rearrangement joins TRBV2 to TRBJ1-5; D gene uncertain. V lost 6 bases and J lost 0, with 9 bases in between. The germline CDR1 and CDR2 sequences are SNHLY and FYNNEI. CDR3 length: 14 amino acids. The CDR3: CASSETNSNQPQHF. DNA for the CDR3: TGTGCCAGCAGCGAGACAAATAGCAATCAGCCCCAGCATTTT. The entire variable domain, with the rest obtained from reference TRBV2 and TRBJ1-5, is as follows: EPEVTQTPSHQVTQMGQEVILRCVPISNHLYFYWYRQILGQKVEFLVSFYNNEISEKSEIFDDQFSVERPDGSNFTLKIRSTKLEDSAMYFCASSETNSNQPQHFGDGTRLSIL.

V and J are TRBV19 and TRBJ2-6; tentatively, D is TRBD1 (5 bases). The V gene's germline CDR1 is LNHDA and CDR2 SQIVND (reference sequence). CDR3 size: 15 residues. V lost 3 bases and J lost 4, with 10 bases in between. The CDR3: CASSMSGPGANVLTF. For the CDR3, the DNA is TGTGCCAGTAGTATGTCAGGGCCCGGGGCCAACGTCCTGACTTTC.

This clone appeared a single time. The rearrangement links TRBV19 to TRBJ2-2, with 10 bases matching TRBD1. Germline values: CDR1 LNHDA, CDR2 SQIVND (reference sequence). After removal of 6 bases from V and 5 bases from J, the junction contained 3 bases not matched to a gene. The CDR3 length is 14 residues. CDR3 loop: CASRGTGVTGELFF. CDR3 bases: TGTGCCAGTAGGGGGACAGGGGTGACCGGGGAGCTGTTTTTT.

V is TRBV18 and J is TRBJ2-5; 7 bases are shared with TRBD1. Germline values: CDR1 KGHSH, CDR2 LQKENI. The CDR3 runs 14 residues. J gave up 5 bases and V 3 bases, and 6 bases lay outside the gene matches. The CDR3 coding sequence is TGTGCCAGCTCACCTACAGACAGGGTTGAGACCCAGTACTTC. Its translation: CASSPTDRVETQYF.

This chain uses TRBV27 with TRBJ2-2; a weak D match, TRBD1 (5 bases). Trimming left V 9 bases short and J 5 bases short, with 19 bases between. The length of the CDR3 is 15 residues. Germline-derived CDR1 and CDR2 are MNHEY and SMNVEV (reference sequence). The CDR3 region is CASRLAWGATGELFF. Written as DNA, the CDR3 is TGTGCCAGTCGTTTGGCCTGGGGCGCTACCGGGGAGCTGTTTTTT.

V usage is TRBV19 and J usage is TRBJ2-7; a weak D match, TRBD1 (6 bases). CDR1 LNHDA and CDR2 SQIVND come from the germline V gene (reference sequence). The CDR3 spans 12 residues. V was trimmed by 6 bases and J by 5 bases, leaving 11 bases between them. The CDR3, as DNA: TGTGCCAGTAGGGACAGCGGCCACGAGCAGTACTTC. The encoded protein is CASRDSGHEQYF. The full variable domain, its missing parts supplied by reference TRBV19 and TRBJ2-7, is DGGITQSPKYLFRKEGQNVTLSCEQNLNHDAMYWYRQDPGQGLRLIYYSQIVNDFQKGDIAEGYSVSREKKESFPLTVTSAQKNPTAFYLCASRDSGHEQYFGPGTRLTVT.

About this clone: This specimen includes other DNA sequences encoding the same CDR3. The rearrangement uses TRBV5-4 and TRBJ1-1; unclear D gene. The V gene's germline CDR1 is SGHNT and CDR2 YYREEE (reference sequence). The CDR3 has 13 residues. V was trimmed by 2 bases and J by 0 bases, leaving 5 bases between them. The CDR3 sequence is CASSLTVNTEAFF. The CDR3 DNA reads TGTGCCAGCAGCTTAACTGTGAACACTGAAGCTTTCTTT.

The rearrangement links TRBV7-3 to TRBJ1-1; D may be TRBD1 (5 bases). Germline V lookup: CDR1 SGHTA, CDR2 FQGTGA. This CDR3 region has 14 residues. V gave up 6 bases and J gave up 2 bases, with 13 bases separating them. The CDR3 loop is CASRLTGFNTEAFF. The CDR3 nucleotides read TGTGCCAGCAGACTCACAGGTTTTAACACTGAAGCTTTCTTT.

This clone appeared once. This sequence joins TRBV4-2 and TRBJ2-5, with 9 bases matching TRBD2. Per germline, CDR1 LGHNA and CDR2 YNFKEQ. The CDR3 has 16 amino acids. The ends lost 1 base at V and 5 bases at J; junction bases unmatched: 8. CDR3 residues: CASSQGGAGGPETQYF. For the CDR3, the DNA is TGTGCCAGCAGCCAAGGAGGGGCGGGGGGGCCGGAGACCCAGTACTTC.

This clone was seen a few times. The rearrangement joins TRBV4-2 to TRBJ1-1; perhaps TRBD1 as D (6 bases). The CDR3 consists of 16 residues. Germline assignment: CDR1 LGHNA and CDR2 YNFKEQ. Between the trimmed V and J ends, which lost 0 bases and 0 bases, there was a span of 11 bases. CDR3 sequence (DNA): TGTGCCAGCAGCCAAGAAGCAGGGGCGTTGAACACTGAAGCTTTCTTT. Its translation is CASSQEAGALNTEAFF.

The chain is built from TRBV27 and TRBJ2-3; 11 nucleotides line up with TRBD2. Germline CDR1 is MNHEY and CDR2 is SMNVEV (reference sequence). This CDR3 has 16 amino acids. Unmatched junction bases numbered 7, after V lost 5 bases and J lost 3 bases. CDR3 sequence (DNA): TGTGCCAGCAGTACGCGGACTAGCGGGTTGACAGATACGCAGTATTTT. Amino acids: CASSTRTSGLTDTQYF.

The gene calls are TRBV19 and TRBJ2-1; no definite D call. The CDR3 consists of 14 residues. Germline V gene lookup returns CDR1 LNHDA and CDR2 SQIVND (reference sequence). Trimming took off 2 bases at V and 1 base at J, with 6 bases between the two ends. CDR3 in DNA: TGTGCCAGTAGTATACAACAGTCCTACAATGAGCAGTTCTTC. Translating it yields CASSIQQSYNEQFF. Together with reference TRBV19 and TRBJ2-1, the CDR3 gives the full variable domain: DGGITQSPKYLFRKEGQNVTLSCEQNLNHDAMYWYRQDPGQGLRLIYYSQIVNDFQKGDIAEGYSVSREKKESFPLTVTSAQKNPTAFYLCASSIQQSYNEQFFGPGTRLTVL.

The chain links TRBV20-1 to TRBJ1-2, with D unclear. CDR1 and CDR2 from the germline V gene are DFQATT and SNEGSKA (reference sequence). This CDR3 is 11 amino acids long. Deletions cut 5 bases from V and 8 bases from J, with 12 bases between. Here the CDR3 reads CSAGGLGGYTF. In DNA, the CDR3 is TGCAGTGCTGGAGGTCTGGGCGGCTACACCTTC.

This chain joins TRBV29-1 and TRBJ2-3; possibly TRBD2 for D (5 bases). This CDR3 has 11 residues. In germline, CDR1 is SQVTM, CDR2 ANQGSEA. Trimming removed 8 bases from V and 1 base from J, with 7 bases in between. Here the CDR3 reads CSLGGTDTQYF. CDR3 nucleotide sequence: TGCAGCCTCGGGGGCACAGATACGCAGTATTTT.

The chain joins TRBV10-1 to TRBJ1-4; 9 bases are shared with TRBD1. Trimming cost V 2 bases and J 7 bases; bases outside gene matches: 11. Germline-derived CDR1 and CDR2 are WNHNN and SYGVQD (reference sequence). The CDR3 runs 17 residues. The CDR3 spells CASSEPGQGTLVEKLFF. The CDR3 DNA reads TGCGCCAGCAGTGAGCCTGGACAGGGGACCCTGGTTGAAAAACTGTTTTTT.

V and J are TRBV6-5 and TRBJ2-3; D is unclear. CDR3 length: 14 amino acids. Deletions cut 2 bases from V and 6 bases from J, with 12 bases between. Looked up from germline, CDR1 is MNHEY and CDR2 is SVGAGI. CDR3 DNA: TGTGCCAGCAGTTACGGCTTTGCGGCGGATACGCAGTATTTT. Encoded protein: CASSYGFAADTQYF.

Note on this clone: This sample includes further DNA sequences coding for the same CDR3. The chain recombines TRBV2 with TRBJ1-3; a possible D gene is TRBD1 (6 bases). Looked up from germline, CDR1 is SNHLY and CDR2 is FYNNEI. V was shortened by 6 bases and J by 0 bases, with 12 bases between the two germline ends. This CDR3 has 15 residues. The CDR3 region is CASSRDIPSGNTIYF. The CDR3 nucleotides are TGTGCCAGCAGCCGGGACATCCCCTCTGGAAACACCATATATTTT.

The chain is built from TRBV21-1 and TRBJ2-7; the tabulated D call, TRBD1, remains unverified against the DNA. TRBV21-1 is a documented pseudogene. The CDR3 contains 15 residues. The CDR3 nucleotides are TGTGCCAGCAGCCACAGGGGGCGCGCGTTGGCCGAGCAGTACTTC. Encoded protein: CASSHRGRALAEQYF.

The rearrangement joins TRBV29-1 to TRBJ2-5; weak D call: TRBD1 (6 bases). CDR1 SQVTM and CDR2 ANQGSEA come from the germline V gene. The CDR3 covers 13 residues. V lost 0 bases and J lost 3, with 8 bases in between. The CDR3 coding sequence is TGCAGCGTTGAAGACAGGGGAAAAGAGACCCAGTACTTC. Protein: CSVEDRGKETQYF.

The chain employs TRBV29-1 and TRBJ2-1, with 9 bases matching TRBD2. The CDR3 runs to 15 residues. V dropped 5 bases and J dropped 3; count of bases not matched to a gene: 8. Germline V gives CDR1 SQVTM, CDR2 ANQGSEA. DNA of the CDR3: TGCAGCGTTCTTCCTGTAGCGGGGGACTACAATGAGCAGTTCTTC. This gives the protein CSVLPVAGDYNEQFF.

Notes on this clone: A junction end diverges from the germline sequence, so it may reflect a read error. The gene calls are TRBV5-6 and TRBJ1-2, with a tentative D call TRBD1 (5 bases). There are 18 residues in the CDR3. CDR1 and CDR2 (germline): SGHDT, YYEEEE. The CDR3 DNA reads as TGTGCCAACAGCTTGGCAGCGGGACCAATGCAATCTCTATCTGGCTACACCTTC. Its protein product is CANSLAAGPMQSLSGYTF. Supplemented by reference TRBV5-6 and TRBJ1-2, the full variable domain reads DAGVTQSPTHLIKTRGQQVTLRCSPKSGHDTVSWYQQALGQGPQFIFQYYEEEERQRGNFPDRFSGHQFPNYSSELNVNALLLGDSALYLCANSLAAGPMQSLSGYTFGSGTRLTVV.

The rearrangement links TRBV30 to TRBJ2-5; maybe TRBD2 (6 bases). Looked up from germline, CDR1 is GTSNPN and CDR2 is SVGIG (reference sequence). CDR3 length: 13 residues. V lost 3 bases and J 5 bases, leaving 13 bases between the germline ends. CDR3 in amino acids: CAWSAGLGETQYF. The CDR3 DNA sequence: TGTGCCTGGAGCGCGGGACTCGGGGAGACCCAGTACTTC.

In regard to this clone: An end of the junction does not agree with germline; a read error may underlie this. The chain joins TRBV7-2 to TRBJ2-6, with D perhaps matching TRBD2 (7 bases). The CDR3 runs to 14 residues. CDR1 is SGHTA and CDR2 is FQGNSA in the germline V gene. CDR3 sequence: CASSRPGGANGLTF. The CDR3 bases are TGTGCCAGCAGCCGACCTGGGGGGGCCAACGGCCTGACTTTC.

This clone was seen a single time. V and J are TRBV5-6 and TRBJ1-3, with 7 bases that match TRBD1. With V trimmed by 2 bases and J by 8 bases, 7 bases remained unmatched. This CDR3 is built from 14 residues. Germline V gene sequence: CDR1 SGHDT, CDR2 YYEEEE. DNA for the CDR3: TGTGCCAGCAGCTTAGTTGACAGGGAGGACACCATATATTTT. Translating it yields CASSLVDREDTIYF. Filled out from reference TRBV5-6 and TRBJ1-3, the complete variable domain reads DAGVTQSPTHLIKTRGQQVTLRCSPKSGHDTVSWYQQALGQGPQFIFQYYEEEERQRGNFPDRFSGHQFPNYSSELNVNALLLGDSALYLCASSLVDREDTIYFGEGSWLTVV.

The table lists this clone with a count of one. The rearrangement uses TRBV4-1 and TRBJ2-7, with D possibly matching TRBD2 (5 bases). The ends were cut back, 4 bases at V and 2 bases at J, with 15 bases in the middle. Germline V gives CDR1 MGHRA, CDR2 YSYEKL. This CDR3 spans 15 amino acids. The CDR3 spells CASSPEGEPPYEQYF. The CDR3 region has the DNA TGCGCCAGCAGCCCCGAGGGCGAGCCTCCCTACGAGCAGTACTTC.